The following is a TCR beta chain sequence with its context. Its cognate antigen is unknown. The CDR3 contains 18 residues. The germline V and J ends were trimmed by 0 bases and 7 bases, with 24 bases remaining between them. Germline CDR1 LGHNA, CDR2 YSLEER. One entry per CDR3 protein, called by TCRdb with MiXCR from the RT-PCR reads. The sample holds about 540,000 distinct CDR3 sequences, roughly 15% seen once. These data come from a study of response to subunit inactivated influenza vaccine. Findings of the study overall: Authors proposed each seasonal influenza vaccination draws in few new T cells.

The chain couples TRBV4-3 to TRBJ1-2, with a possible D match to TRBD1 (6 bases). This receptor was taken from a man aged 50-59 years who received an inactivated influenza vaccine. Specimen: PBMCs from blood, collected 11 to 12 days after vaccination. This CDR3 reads CASSQDWWEGERGTGYTF. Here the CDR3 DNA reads TGCGCCAGCAGCCAAGATTGGTGGGAGGGGGAAAGGGGAACTGGCTACACCTTC.